The rows below give T cell receptor beta chains drawn from one sample of a study of shared clonotypes between healthy human individuals. Produced via immunoSEQ multiplex PCR; TCRdb's table is partial and in-frame only. The sample shows 550,000 to 600,000 clones, around 78% of them seen only once. Sequencing used PBMCs. These receptor sequences come from a woman between 40 and 55 years old in good health. Some clones in this sample may be carry-over from other donors' samples. CDR3s include the opening cysteine and the closing phenylalanine or tryptophan. Each record gives: V gene, D gene, J gene, clone size, CDR3 DNA, CDR3 protein. The D gene is left open where the match is weak. Part of the rows lack a size; the others show once, few, many or a class for expanded clones.

v_gene: TRBV18
d_gene: .
j_gene: TRBJ2-7
abundance: .
CDR3nt: TGTGCCAGCTCACCACCCGGGACAACCACCCCCTACGAGCAGTACTTC
CDR3aa: CASSPPGTTTPYEQYF

v_gene: TRBV7-2
d_gene: .
j_gene: TRBJ2-5
abundance: .
CDR3nt: TGTGCCAGCAGCTTAGAACTTCCACAAGAGACCCAGTACTTC
CDR3aa: CASSLELPQETQYF

v_gene: TRBV1
d_gene: .
j_gene: TRBJ2-1
abundance: .
CDR3nt: TGCACCAGCAGCCAAGTTAACCGGCCAGCGGAAGGAACCTACAATGAGCAGTTCTTC
CDR3aa: CTSSQVNRPAEGTYNEQFF

v_gene: TRBV5-1
d_gene: .
j_gene: TRBJ1-1
abundance: .
CDR3nt: TGCGCCAGCAGACTCAGAACCGAGCTAGGGGGTGAAGCTTTCTTT
CDR3aa: CASRLRTELGGEAFF

v_gene: TRBV2
d_gene: TRBD2
j_gene: TRBJ2-1
abundance: .
CDR3nt: TGTGCCAGCAGCCCCGGGACTAGCGGAAATGAGCAGTTCTTC
CDR3aa: CASSPGTSGNEQFF

v_gene: TRBV4-1
d_gene: .
j_gene: TRBJ2-1
abundance: .
CDR3nt: TGCGCCAGCAGCCAAGACTGGGGAGTGGAGCAGTTCTTC
CDR3aa: CASSQDWGVEQFF

v_gene: TRBV18
d_gene: TRBD1
j_gene: TRBJ1-2
abundance: .
CDR3nt: TGTGCCAGCTCACCCGTACAGGGGGGCTATGGCTACACCTTC
CDR3aa: CASSPVQGGYGYTF

v_gene: TRBV5-1
d_gene: .
j_gene: TRBJ1-1
abundance: .
CDR3nt: TGCGCCAGCAGCTTGGAGGGGTGGATGAACACTGAAGCTTTCTTT
CDR3aa: CASSLEGWMNTEAFF

v_gene: TRBV5-1
d_gene: .
j_gene: TRBJ2-3
abundance: .
CDR3nt: TGCGCCAGCAGCCAGGACCGGAACACAGATACGCAGTATTTT
CDR3aa: CASSQDRNTDTQYF

v_gene: TRBV6-5
d_gene: TRBD1
j_gene: TRBJ1-1
abundance: few
CDR3nt: TGTGCCAGCAGTCGGGACAGGGCTAACACTGAAGCTTTCTTT
CDR3aa: CASSRDRANTEAFF

v_gene: TRBV29-1
d_gene: TRBD1
j_gene: TRBJ1-2
abundance: .
CDR3nt: TGCAGCGTTGGGACTGACAGGGCTTCATGGACCTTC
CDR3aa: CSVGTDRASWTF

v_gene: TRBV28
d_gene: .
j_gene: TRBJ1-3
abundance: few
CDR3nt: TGTGCCAGCAGCCCGGCCGGAAACACCATATATTTT
CDR3aa: CASSPAGNTIYF

v_gene: TRBV5-1
d_gene: .
j_gene: TRBJ2-7
abundance: once
CDR3nt: TGCGCCAGCAGCTTTGGGCAGGGGCCCTACGAGCAGTACTTC
CDR3aa: CASSFGQGPYEQYF

v_gene: TRBV11-1
d_gene: .
j_gene: TRBJ2-6
abundance: .
CDR3nt: TGTGCCAGCACGGGCTCTGGGGCCAACGTCCTGACTTTC
CDR3aa: CASTGSGANVLTF

v_gene: TRBV10-3
d_gene: .
j_gene: TRBJ2-1
abundance: .
CDR3nt: TGTGCCATCAGTGAGTCGTACGGAGGGGGAGGGAGCGATGAGCAGTTCTTC
CDR3aa: CAISESYGGGGSDEQFF

v_gene: TRBV10-1
d_gene: .
j_gene: TRBJ1-5
abundance: .
CDR3nt: TGCGCCAGCAGCCATCTGACTAAGCCTTCGTATAGCAATCAGCCCCAGCATTTT
CDR3aa: CASSHLTKPSYSNQPQHF

v_gene: TRBV7-3
d_gene: .
j_gene: TRBJ2-5
abundance: .
CDR3nt: TGTGCCAGCAGCCAAGGGGGAGCCCCAAACCAAGAGACCCAGTACTTC
CDR3aa: CASSQGGAPNQETQYF

v_gene: TRBV7-9
d_gene: TRBD2
j_gene: TRBJ2-1
abundance: .
CDR3nt: TGTGCCAGCAGCTCTCAGGGCGCGGGAGTCGGTAATGAGCAGTTCTTC
CDR3aa: CASSSQGAGVGNEQFF

v_gene: TRBV4-2
d_gene: TRBD2
j_gene: TRBJ2-2
abundance: .
CDR3nt: TGTGCCAGCAGCCAAGTCGGGACTAGCGGGAGCTGGGAGGAGCTGTTTTTT
CDR3aa: CASSQVGTSGSWEELFF

v_gene: TRBV7-9
d_gene: TRBD1
j_gene: TRBJ2-5
abundance: .
CDR3nt: TGTGCCAGCAGCTTTGGGACAGGGGGCGCGGGAGAGACCCAGTACTTC
CDR3aa: CASSFGTGGAGETQYF

v_gene: TRBV29-1
d_gene: TRBD2
j_gene: TRBJ2-3
abundance: once
CDR3nt: TGCAGCGTTGCCCGACTAGCGGGAGGCCTAACAAACACAGATACGCAGTATTTT
CDR3aa: CSVARLAGGLTNTDTQYF

v_gene: TRBV7-8
d_gene: .
j_gene: TRBJ1-1
abundance: .
CDR3nt: TGTGCCAGCACCTTGACCGAGGGAACTGAAGCTTTCTTT
CDR3aa: CASTLTEGTEAFF

v_gene: TRBV10-3
d_gene: .
j_gene: TRBJ1-5
abundance: few
CDR3nt: TGTGCCATCAGTGAGCAACTGGGGGCCAATCAGCCCCAGCATTTT
CDR3aa: CAISEQLGANQPQHF

v_gene: TRBV19
d_gene: TRBD1
j_gene: TRBJ2-4
abundance: .
CDR3nt: TGTGCCAGTACTCCCGGGACAGGGGTCTTAGCCAAAAACATTCAGTACTTC
CDR3aa: CASTPGTGVLAKNIQYF

v_gene: TRBV19
d_gene: TRBD1
j_gene: TRBJ1-4
abundance: .
CDR3nt: TGTGCCAGTAGTATTTACGGGACAGGGAATGAAAAACTGTTTTTT
CDR3aa: CASSIYGTGNEKLFF

v_gene: TRBV9
d_gene: TRBD2
j_gene: TRBJ2-2
abundance: .
CDR3nt: TGTGCCAGCAGCGTAGGGCGTCTAGCGGGAGGGGAGCTGTTTTTT
CDR3aa: CASSVGRLAGGELFF

v_gene: TRBV7-3
d_gene: TRBD2
j_gene: TRBJ2-1
abundance: .
CDR3nt: TGTGCCAGCACCGTTAGCGGGATTACCTACAATGAGCAGTTCTTC
CDR3aa: CASTVSGITYNEQFF

v_gene: TRBV11-2
d_gene: TRBD2
j_gene: TRBJ2-7
abundance: .
CDR3nt: TGTGCCAGCAGCTCTGGACTAGCGGGAGGGCCTTCCTACGAGCAGTACTTC
CDR3aa: CASSSGLAGGPSYEQYF

v_gene: TRBV9
d_gene: .
j_gene: TRBJ1-6
abundance: .
CDR3nt: TGTGCCAGCAGCGTCGGATCGACAGCCGTCAATTCACCCCTCCACTTT
CDR3aa: CASSVGSTAVNSPLHF